The source of this T cell receptor beta chain is a study of CD8+ T cells in alopecia areata (dated by TCRdb to 2017 to 2018). Background on the whole study: Treated patients were enrolled in an open-label pilot trial of oral tofacitinib at 5 to 10 mg twice daily for moderate-to-severe alopecia areata. Tofacitinib was given for 6 to 18 months, followed by 6 months of follow-up off drug to assess delayed response and recurrence. In both human patients and the C3H/HeJ mouse model, the study applied high-throughput TCRbeta sequencing to look at T cell clonal expansion in alopecia areata. Scalp tissue and sorted CD4+ and CD8+ peripheral blood T cells from patchy and totalis/universalis alopecia areata patients and from healthy controls were covered by human TCRbeta sequencing. Patients on tofacitinib were biopsied at baseline and after 4 and 24 weeks of treatment, and several of the patients also had a later scalp biopsy. Scalp clonality was compared among normal scalp (n=4), patchy alopecia areata scalp (n=8), and alopecia totalis/universalis scalp (n=8). RNA was obtained with the PAXgene miRNA kit for fixed scalp, the miRNeasy kit for PBMCs, and the RNeasy kit for mouse skin. immunoSEQ multiplex PCR using 35 Vbeta forward primers and 13 Jbeta reverse primers was used to amplify TCRbeta CDR3 regions. Results the study describes overall, beyond this receptor: Unlike mouse skin, which is dominated by gammadelta T cells, normal human skin has resident alphabeta T cells that are also sequenced, and this complicates analysis of the scalp TCR repertoire. Compared with mice, TCR sequences shared between patients were less clear, possibly partly because of HLA diversity across the patient population. Compared with normal scalp, lesional scalp had higher clonality and more expanded CD8+ clones, particularly in alopecia totalis/universalis, a pattern that suggests antigenic drive.

Based on the germline V gene, the CDR1 and CDR2 sequences are MNHEY and SVGAGI. Including the terminal cysteine and phenylalanine, the CDR3 comprises 13 residues. Only the CDR3 portion is preserved as DNA: 39 bases, with reading frame beginning at the first base. The trim is 0 bases for V and 7 bases for J, with a gap of 9 bases between the germline ends. As concerns this clone: Its antigen is not yet known. No much larger clone is present one base from it, and per-base qualities are unavailable.

Read against the paper, the sample's time point label means: baseline before oral tofacitinib. Lesional scalp punch biopsies and peripheral blood were obtained from alopecia areata patients. PBMCs were isolated by density centrifugation and stained for CD3, CD4 and CD8, after which CD4+ and CD8+ T cells were sorted on a FACSAria. Library preparation was by the immunoSEQ multiplex PCR assay. For TCR sequencing, RNA was extracted from every sample and reverse transcribed into cDNA to serve as template. First-strand cDNA was synthesized with SuperScript III using a 2:1 mix of oligo-dT and random hexamers. A synthetic immune receptor repertoire was used to assess amplification bias, and residual bias was removed computationally. Concerning the study's data processing: Raw reads were preprocessed to remove errors, and CDR3 was defined according to IMGT conventions as the region from the conserved cysteine to phenylalanine. Clonality was calculated as 1 minus Shannon entropy normalized by log2 of the number of productive unique TCRs. Whether scalp clones were CD4 or CD8 was inferred by matching scalp TCRbeta sequences against CD4 and CD8 repertoires sorted from blood. TCRdb took over this immuneACCESS table, retaining in-frame rearrangements with V and J assigned. Such tables are incomplete; in checked studies, under half of the missing clones stem from an unresolved V gene, and the remainder is unexplained. V and J calls plus clone size are reproduced from that table; the DNA served to infer D and trimming. The sample table contains some 130,000 clones; only one count was recorded for 50% to 60% of them. Less than 5.5% of the sample belongs to the ten largest clones.

Here the sequenced sample was CD4+ T cells sorted from blood, taken at week 0. The V and J segments used are TRBV6-5 and TRBJ1-1; a weak D assignment points to TRBD1 (6 bases agree). The TCR comes from a human donor with alopecia areata. The bases are TGTGCCAGCAGTTACTCGAGGGGGAATGAAGCTTTCTTT. This is translated as CASSYSRGNEAFF.